The 25 T cell receptor beta chains given below trace back to one sample, sequenced in a study of PD-L1 blockade in urothelial cancer. The time point: pretreatment peripheral blood. Generated by immunoSEQ multiplex PCR, the TCRdb table keeps only in-frame clones and is missing some. This table holds around 130,000 clones, 65% to 85% found once. The material was PBMCs, obtained around atezolizumab (anti-PD-L1) treatment. These receptors originate from a man aged 45 to 65 with urothelial cancer.

This chain links TRBV19 with TRBJ2-3, with 7 bases identical to TRBD1. There are 15 residues in the CDR3. Looked up from germline, CDR1 is LNHDA and CDR2 is SQIVND (reference sequence). Trimming took 7 bases from V and 5 from J; bases not matched to a gene: 12. CDR3 nucleotide sequence: TGTGCCAGTACCCCCCTTGGACAGGCACGAGATACGCAGTATTTT. Residues: CASTPLGQARDTQYF.

As concerns this clone: At the DNA level, this CDR3 is encoded by other sequences in the same sample as well. The chain uses TRBV5-1 and TRBJ2-1; 12 nucleotides match TRBD2. This CDR3 spans 15 amino acids. Germline V gene data show CDR1 as SGHRS and CDR2 as YFSETQ. The V and J ends lost 4 bases and 4 bases, in that order; junction bases with no gene match: 3. The chain's CDR3 is CASSPGTSGYNEQFF. CDR3 DNA: TGCGCCAGCAGCCCTGGGACTAGCGGGTACAATGAGCAGTTCTTC.

The chain carries TRBV7-3 and TRBJ1-1, with 9 bases matching TRBD1. The CDR3 length is 20 residues. Losses at the gene ends were 5 bases for V and 1 base for J; bases not matched to a gene: 20. Germline-derived CDR1 and CDR2 are SGHTA and FQGTGA. This CDR3 is CASSPWDPGQGKGANTEAFF. The DNA of the CDR3 is TGTGCCAGCAGCCCCTGGGACCCGGGACAGGGAAAGGGAGCGAACACTGAAGCTTTCTTT.

The rearrangement links TRBV7-6 to TRBJ2-6, with TRBD1 identical over 7 bases. V trimming: 4 bases; J trimming: 0 bases; junction bases outside the gene matches: 9. From germline, CDR1 is SGHVS and CDR2 FNYEAQ. The CDR3 consists of 18 residues. CDR3: CASSSEGAQVSGANVLTF. CDR3 DNA: TGTGCCAGCAGCTCCGAGGGGGCACAGGTCTCTGGGGCCAACGTCCTGACTTTC.

J is TRBJ2-1 and V is TRBV30; 10 bases are shared with TRBD2. The CDR3 length is 14 residues. Looked up from germline, CDR1 is GTSNPN and CDR2 is SVGIG (reference sequence). With 2 bases clipped from V and 8 bases from J, the junction kept 6 bases outside the gene matches. The CDR3 region has the DNA TGTGCCTGGAGTTTAGCGGGAGGAGGGGATGAGCAGTTCTTC. This gives the protein CAWSLAGGGDEQFF.

The J gene is TRBJ1-2, the V gene TRBV6-5; D is undetermined. Germline assignment: CDR1 MNHEY and CDR2 SVGAGI. The CDR3 spans 15 residues. V was shortened by 0 bases and J by 2 bases, with 10 bases between the two germline ends. DNA of the CDR3: TGTGCCAGCAGTTACTCGACGGCGGCGAACTATGGCTACACCTTC. It is translated as CASSYSTAANYGYTF.

J is TRBJ2-2 and V is TRBV5-1; TRBD2 matches at 7 bases. V shed 2 bases, J shed 1 base, and the junction held 8 bases outside the gene matches. This CDR3 has 17 residues. CDR1 and CDR2 from the germline V gene are SGHRS and YFSETQ. CDR3 nucleotide sequence: TGCGCCAGCAGCTTTAGCGGGCTCGGGTGGAACACCGGGGAGCTGTTTTTT. Protein product: CASSFSGLGWNTGELFF.

V gene TRBV6-1 combines with J gene TRBJ2-4; D may be TRBD1 (6 bases). The V end was cut by 1 base, the J end by 0 bases, with 10 bases between. The CDR3 sequence is 16 residues long. Germline V gives CDR1 MNHNS, CDR2 SASEGT. The CDR3 bases are TGTGCCAGCAGTGAAGAGGGGGTTCTAGCCAAAAACATTCAGTACTTC. Translating gives CASSEEGVLAKNIQYF.

This chain uses TRBV15 with TRBJ1-5; 7 positions match TRBD1. The CDR3 sequence is 19 residues long. After removal of 1 base from V and 2 bases from J, the junction contained 14 bases not matched to a gene. Germline CDR1 reads LNHNV; CDR2 reads YYDKDF (reference sequence). The CDR3 sequence is CATSRGVSGGNKGNQPQHF. The CDR3 bases are TGTGCCACCAGCAGAGGGGTGTCAGGGGGTAACAAGGGCAATCAGCCCCAGCATTTT.

The chain recombines TRBV7-9 with TRBJ2-1; no firm D call. The CDR3 contains 12 residues. Trimming pared 4 bases from V and 9 bases from J, leaving 10 bases between. In germline, CDR1 is SEHNR, CDR2 FQNEAQ (reference sequence). In DNA form, the CDR3 reads TGTGCCAGCAGCTCCTCTAGTGTTGAGCAGTTCTTC. Its protein is CASSSSSVEQFF.

This clone was observed once. The V and J genes are TRBV7-9 and TRBJ2-7; 8 bases fit TRBD1. Germline V lookup: CDR1 SEHNR, CDR2 FQNEAQ (reference sequence). V trimming: 1 base; J trimming: 7 bases; junction bases outside the gene matches: 9. The CDR3 sequence is 15 residues long. In nucleotides, the CDR3 is TGTGCCAGCAGCTTAGGGAGGGACAGGCTGGGGGAGCAGTACTTC. This encodes CASSLGRDRLGEQYF.

The chain links TRBV14 to TRBJ2-3, with 11 positions matching TRBD2. Trimming cost V 2 bases and J 0 bases; bases outside gene matches: 7. The CDR3 covers 18 residues. Germline V gene data show CDR1 as SGHDN and CDR2 as FVKESK. CDR3 bases: TGTGCCAGCAGCCAACGACTAGCGGGAAGTTCTAGCACAGATACGCAGTATTTT. Translated: CASSQRLAGSSSTDTQYF.

V usage is TRBV25-1 and J usage is TRBJ2-1; TRBD2 agrees at 16 bases. Trimming removed 4 bases from V and 12 bases from J; junction bases left unmatched: 9. The length of the CDR3 is 16 residues. Germline V gene lookup returns CDR1 MGHDK and CDR2 SYGVNS. The CDR3 sequence is CASSGAGTSGRGVQFF. CDR3 nucleotide sequence: TGTGCCAGCAGTGGGGCCGGGACTAGCGGGAGGGGGGTGCAGTTCTTC.

In this sample, this clone turned up once. The chain is built from TRBV5-1 and TRBJ2-3, with TRBD2 matching over 11 bases. The CDR3 is 19 residues long. Germline V lookup: CDR1 SGHRS, CDR2 YFSETQ. V shed 0 bases, J shed 3 bases, and the junction held 12 bases outside the gene matches. The CDR3 region is CASSLVEGLAVVGTDTQYF. CDR3 DNA sequence: TGCGCCAGCAGCTTGGTCGAGGGACTAGCGGTAGTGGGAACAGATACGCAGTATTTT.

The rearrangement links TRBV27 to TRBJ1-2; 7 bases line up with TRBD1. Germline trimming cut 5 bases from V and 5 bases from J; bases unmatched to any gene: 8. Germline V gene lookup returns CDR1 MNHEY and CDR2 SMNVEV (reference sequence). The CDR3 has 14 amino acids. CDR3 sequence: CASSPGTDSYGYTF. In nucleotides, the CDR3 is TGTGCCAGCAGTCCCGGGACAGACTCTTATGGCTACACCTTC.

This chain connects TRBV5-1 to TRBJ1-6; 10 positions agree with TRBD1. Germline values: CDR1 SGHRS, CDR2 YFSETQ. The CDR3 runs to 19 residues. J lost 0 bases, V lost 3 bases, and 9 bases had no gene match. CDR3 sequence (DNA): TGCGCCAGCAGCTCCGGGACAGGGGTATTGGGCTCCTATAATTCACCCCTCCACTTT. Residues: CASSSGTGVLGSYNSPLHF.

A few counts support this clone. The rearrangement joins TRBV5-1 to TRBJ1-6; TRBD1 agrees at 9 bases. Losses at the gene ends were 4 bases for V and 9 bases for J; bases not matched to a gene: 5. This CDR3 contains 14 residues. The germline CDR1 and CDR2 sequences are SGHRS and YFSETQ. As DNA, the CDR3 is TGCGCCAGCAGCCCGACAGGGGGGGCTTCACCCCTCCACTTT. This translates into CASSPTGGASPLHF.

This clone was recorded once. The genes are TRBV28 and TRBJ2-7; TRBD2 aligns across 9 bases. Unmatched junction bases numbered 12, after V lost 6 bases and J lost 3 bases. The CDR3 loop spans 16 amino acids. Germline-derived CDR1 and CDR2 are MDHEN and SYDVKM. The CDR3 DNA sequence: TGTGCCAGCAGCACCACAATGCGGGAGGGCTTCTACGAGCAGTACTTC. The encoded protein is CASSTTMREGFYEQYF.

The chain combines TRBV7-9 with TRBJ2-3, with TRBD2 matching 7 bases. The germline CDR1 and CDR2 sequences are SEHNR and FQNEAQ (reference sequence). The CDR3 spans 15 residues. V dropped 5 bases and J dropped 2; count of bases not matched to a gene: 7. CDR3 loop: CASSQGLILTDTQYF. CDR3 nucleotides: TGTGCCAGCAGCCAGGGACTAATCCTCACAGATACGCAGTATTTT. The complete variable domain, with remaining parts taken from reference TRBV7-9 and TRBJ2-3, reads DTGVSQNPRHKITKRGQNVTFRCDPISEHNRLYWYRQTLGQGPEFLTYFQNEAQLEKSRLLSDRFSAERPKGSFSTLEIQRTEQGDSAMYLCASSQGLILTDTQYFGPGTRLTVL.

The chain combines TRBV20-1 with TRBJ2-5; D is ambiguous. Germline CDR1 DFQATT, CDR2 SNEGSKA (reference sequence). CDR3 size: 11 residues. CDR3 coding DNA: TGCAGCGCTTCTTTCGGAGCGACCCAGTACTTC. Its protein product is CSASFGATQYF.

The DNA for the CDR3 is TGTGCCAGCAGCTTCGGTGACAGGGGGCCTGAAGCTTTCTTT. Protein sequence: CASSFGDRGPEAFF. The V gene is TRBV7-2, the J gene TRBJ1-1, with 10 bases that match TRBD1. This CDR3 has 14 amino acids. In germline, CDR1 is SGHTA, CDR2 FQGNSA. V gave up 3 bases and J gave up 6 bases; unmatched junction bases: 4.

The chain employs TRBV30 and TRBJ2-5; 12 positions match TRBD2. Germline-derived CDR1 and CDR2 are GTSNPN and SVGIG (reference sequence). The length of the CDR3 is 17 residues. V dropped 1 base and J dropped 4; count of bases not matched to a gene: 10. CDR3 DNA sequence: TGTGCCTGGAGTGCCCAGGGACTAGCGGGTTTTGGAGAGACCCAGTACTTC. Amino acid sequence: CAWSAQGLAGFGETQYF.

The chain links TRBV5-5 to TRBJ1-5, with 10 nucleotides matching TRBD1. The CDR3 extends over 20 amino acids. CDR1 is SGHKS, CDR2 YYEKEE, per germline (reference sequence). V dropped 6 bases and J dropped 0; count of bases not matched to a gene: 18. The CDR3 nucleotides are TGTGCCAGCACTCGCGATAATCCCGGGACAGGGGCGGTTAGCAATCAGCCCCAGCATTTT. This sequence encodes CASTRDNPGTGAVSNQPQHF.

The gene calls are TRBV9 and TRBJ1-3; no reliable D call. Looked up from germline, CDR1 is SGDLS and CDR2 is YYNGEE. Trimming shortened V by 0 bases and J by 1 base, and 8 bases separated the two germline ends. CDR3 length: 15 amino acids. The CDR3, as DNA: TGTGCCAGCAGCGTAGATGGCGGGTCTGGAAACACCATATATTTT. Its protein is CASSVDGGSGNTIYF.

The chain links TRBV7-2 to TRBJ2-2, with D unresolved. The V gene lost 5 bases and the J gene lost 3 bases, with 7 bases spanning the gap. Germline CDR1 is SGHTA and CDR2 is FQGNSA. This CDR3 comprises 13 residues. CDR3 sequence (DNA): TGTGCCAGCAGCCTTACACACACCGGGGAGCTGTTTTTT. This encodes CASSLTHTGELFF.